The rows below give T cell receptor beta chains drawn from one sample of a study of T cell responses to AZD1222 COVID-19 vaccine. Here immunoSEQ multiplex PCR was the method, and the copy in TCRdb shows in-frame clones only, minus some. The table shows about 140,000 clones, with around nine tenths occurring only once. Sequenced material: peripheral blood, taken 28 days after the second AZD1222 dose. Receptors originate from an adult who received the AZD1222 COVID-19 vaccine. CDR3s leave out the opening cysteine and the closing phenylalanine or tryptophan. The D gene is left open where the match is weak.

d_call | j_call | v_call | cdr3_aa
. | TRBJ1-5 | TRBV5-6 | ASSLGQGYQPQH
. | TRBJ2-7 | TRBV9 | ASSPLEY
TRBD2 | TRBJ2-7 | TRBV5-1 | ASSSSGRGYEQY
TRBD1 | TRBJ2-1 | TRBV24-1 | ATSDQLQGNEQF
TRBD1 | TRBJ2-5 | TRBV7-2 | ASSFPTGGLETQY
. | TRBJ1-1 | TRBV7-2 | ASTPGGWAF
. | TRBJ1-6 | TRBV7-2 | ASSSSGPPNSPLH
. | TRBJ2-5 | TRBV11-2 | ASSSAGGSGETQY
TRBD1 | TRBJ1-4 | TRBV2 | ASSRQGGEEKLF
. | TRBJ2-7 | TRBV2 | ASSEALTTNEQY
. | TRBJ1-1 | TRBV11-2 | ASSWRQATEAF
. | TRBJ2-3 | TRBV28 | ASSLSGISTDTQY
. | TRBJ1-4 | TRBV6-5 | ASTPRSNEKLF
. | TRBJ2-2 | TRBV9 | ASTSTGGNTGELF
. | TRBJ2-7 | TRBV27 | ASTLRGNPVAYEQY
. | TRBJ2-5 | TRBV3-1/TRBV3-2 | ASSQQGQETQY
. | TRBJ1-4 | TRBV18 | ASSLFSTVGANEKLF
. | TRBJ2-1 | TRBV5-1 | ASSLGRGRGDNEQF
. | TRBJ2-3 | TRBV27 | ASRRGGTPTDTQY
TRBD1 | TRBJ2-7 | TRBV4-3 | ASSQARTGIYEQY
TRBD2 | TRBJ2-3 | TRBV10-3 | AISALTSGSGTDTQY
. | TRBJ1-5 | TRBV12-3/TRBV12-4 | ASSSSSNQPQH
TRBD1 | TRBJ1-6 | TRBV19 | ASSKGQVNSPLH
TRBD1 | TRBJ2-7 | TRBV3-1/TRBV3-2 | ASSPRSDREAEQY
TRBD1 | TRBJ1-2 | TRBV4-1 | ASSQGYSQGARGYT
TRBD1 | TRBJ2-7 | TRBV4-2 | ASSQPGGSSYEQY
. | TRBJ1-2 | TRBV19 | ATKEDMNYGYT
. | TRBJ1-3 | TRBV10-3 | AISDNTQGHSGNTIY
TRBD1 | TRBJ1-2 | TRBV11-3 | ASSLRGQGALNYGYT
. | TRBJ2-7 | TRBV28 | ASSPRYEQY
. | TRBJ2-1 | TRBV12-5 | ASGFMNEQF
. | TRBJ1-3 | TRBV2 | ASKSGSSGNTIY
. | TRBJ2-3 | TRBV5-8 | ASSLWDWTSGDTQY
. | TRBJ1-3 | TRBV28 | ASSLYSGNTIY
. | TRBJ1-2 | TRBV30 | AWMWGLYGYT
. | TRBJ1-5 | TRBV5-5 | ASAGRDYSNQPQH
. | TRBJ2-1 | TRBV6-1 | ASSELGGEYEQF
. | TRBJ2-1 | TRBV24-1 | ATSDHLTGLEQF
TRBD1 | TRBJ1-5 | TRBV7-2 | ASRTGVQPQH
TRBD1 | TRBJ1-3 | TRBV10-3 | AIRPGQISGNTIY
. | TRBJ1-1 | TRBV6-5 | ASSQGTEAF
. | TRBJ1-2 | TRBV15 | ATSRGRSRPGYGYT
. | TRBJ2-2 | TRBV6-6 | ASSLLGQNTGELF
. | TRBJ2-1 | TRBV2 | ASRWQGPLEQF
TRBD1 | TRBJ2-5 | TRBV15 | ATSRGQGMEETQY
. | TRBJ2-1 | TRBV19 | GVGPSYNEQF
. | TRBJ1-4 | TRBV4-3 | ASSQANHRVYSNEKLF
. | TRBJ2-7 | TRBV29-1 | SVAARQY